The sequence of this T cell receptor (beta chain) was determined in a study of T cells after yellow fever vaccination. About the study: It was SMART-Seq v4 Ultra Low Input that prepared the fractions with low cell numbers.

The CDR3 extends over 14 amino acids. The V gene lost 2 bases and the J gene lost 3 bases, with 7 bases spanning the gap. CDR1 and CDR2 (germline): SGHNT, YENEEA. One entry per CDR3 protein, called by TCRdb with MiXCR from the 5' RACE reads. The sample lists about 180,000 distinct CDR3 sequences, roughly 6.2% occurring once. Material: CD4+ T cells sorted from PBMCs, obtained on the day of the first yellow fever vaccination. V is TRBV11-3 and J is TRBJ2-2; TRBD2 is a possible D gene (6 bases). The sequence was collected from a man aged 18 to 29 who received the YFV17D yellow fever vaccine. The CDR3 region has the DNA TGTGCCAGCAGCTTATTAGCGGACACCGGGGAGCTGTTTTTT. This encodes CASSLLADTGELFF.